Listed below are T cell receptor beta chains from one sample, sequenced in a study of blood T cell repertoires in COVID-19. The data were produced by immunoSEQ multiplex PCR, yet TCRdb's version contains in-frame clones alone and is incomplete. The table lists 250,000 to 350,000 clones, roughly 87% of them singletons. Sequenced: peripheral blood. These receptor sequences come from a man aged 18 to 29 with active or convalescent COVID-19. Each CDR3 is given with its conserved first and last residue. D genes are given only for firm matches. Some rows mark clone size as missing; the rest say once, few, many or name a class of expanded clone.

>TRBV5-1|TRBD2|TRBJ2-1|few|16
CASSLRQLAGGNEQFF
TGCGCCAGCAGCTTGAGACAACTAGCGGGCGGTAATGAGCAGTTCTTC
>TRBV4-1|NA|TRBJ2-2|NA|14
CASSHGQGIGELFF
TGCGCCAGCAGCCACGGTCAGGGGATCGGGGAGCTGTTTTTT
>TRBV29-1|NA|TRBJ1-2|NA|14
CSAPLPRNNYGYTF
TGCAGCGCCCCATTACCCAGAAATAACTATGGCTACACCTTC
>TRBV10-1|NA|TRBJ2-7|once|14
CASSERYATYEQYF
TGCGCCAGCAGTGAGCGGTATGCTACCTACGAGCAGTACTTC
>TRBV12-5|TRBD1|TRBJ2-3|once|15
CASGPRDRGTDTQYF
TGTGCTAGTGGTCCCCGGGACAGGGGAACAGATACGCAGTATTTT
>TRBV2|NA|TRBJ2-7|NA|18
CASSEWEFSGSPTYEQYF
TGTGCCAGCAGTGAATGGGAGTTTTCGGGTTCGCCCACCTACGAGCAGTACTTC
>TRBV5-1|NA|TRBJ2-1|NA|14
CASSRTTGVNEQFF
TGCGCCAGCAGCCGCACAACAGGAGTCAATGAGCAGTTCTTC
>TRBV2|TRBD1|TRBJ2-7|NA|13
CASSRDRGYEQYF
TGTGCCAGCTCCCGGGACAGGGGATACGAGCAGTACTTC
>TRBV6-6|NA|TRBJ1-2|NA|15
CASSYGGAVNYGYTF
TGTGCCAGCAGTTACGGGGGGGCGGTGAACTATGGCTACACCTTC
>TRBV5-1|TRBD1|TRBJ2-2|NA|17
CASSSTGRQGNTGELFF
TGCGCCAGCAGCTCAACTGGGAGACAGGGGAACACCGGGGAGCTGTTTTTT
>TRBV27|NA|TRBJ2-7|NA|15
CASSFNRAGWDEQYF
TGTGCCAGCAGTTTCAATAGGGCGGGATGGGACGAGCAGTACTTC
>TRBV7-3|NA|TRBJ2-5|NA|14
CASSRPGKGETQYF
TGTGCCAGCAGCCGCCCGGGGAAAGGGGAGACCCAGTACTTC
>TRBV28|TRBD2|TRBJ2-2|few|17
CASSLYPRLAGAGELFF
TGTGCCAGCAGTTTATACCCTCGACTAGCGGGAGCCGGGGAGCTGTTTTTT
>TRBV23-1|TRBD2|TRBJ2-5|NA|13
CASCLAGQETQYF
TGCGCCAGCTGCCTAGCGGGGCAAGAGACCCAGTACTTC
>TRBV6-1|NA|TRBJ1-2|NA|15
CASSESAPSVYGYTF
TGTGCCAGCAGTGAAAGTGCACCCAGCGTCTATGGCTACACCTTC
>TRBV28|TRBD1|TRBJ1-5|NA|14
CASSTDRGNQPQHF
TGTGCCAGCAGTACCGACAGGGGTAATCAGCCCCAGCATTTT
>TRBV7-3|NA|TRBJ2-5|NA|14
CASSPERSQETQYF
TGTGCCAGCAGCCCGGAAAGGAGCCAAGAGACCCAGTACTTC
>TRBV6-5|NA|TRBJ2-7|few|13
CASSPRGRYEQYF
TGTGCCAGCAGTCCCCGGGGGAGGTACGAGCAGTACTTC
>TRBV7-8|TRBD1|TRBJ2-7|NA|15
CASSPRQGTSYEQYF
TGTGCCAGCAGCCCACGACAGGGTACCTCCTACGAGCAGTACTTC
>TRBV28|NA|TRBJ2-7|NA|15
CASSLSATGTREQYF
TGTGCCAGCAGTTTATCCGCGACAGGGACTCGCGAGCAGTACTTC
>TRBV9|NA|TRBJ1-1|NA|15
CASSVGHTANTEAFF
TGTGCCAGCAGCGTAGGTCACACCGCGAACACTGAAGCTTTCTTT
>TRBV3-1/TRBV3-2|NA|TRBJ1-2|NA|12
CASSPVDFILTF
TGTGCCAGCAGCCCGGTCGACTTTATACTCACCTTC
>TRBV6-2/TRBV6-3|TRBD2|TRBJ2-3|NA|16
CASSQWTSGGTDTQYF
TGTGCCAGCAGCCAATGGACTAGCGGGGGCACAGATACGCAGTATTTT
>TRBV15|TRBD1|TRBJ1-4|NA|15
CATSKVRGRIEKLFF
TGTGCCACCAGCAAGGTGAGGGGGCGTATTGAAAAACTGTTTTTT
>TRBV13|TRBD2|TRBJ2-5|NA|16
CASSLMASGAKETQYF
TGTGCCAGCAGCTTAATGGCTAGCGGTGCCAAGGAGACCCAGTACTTC
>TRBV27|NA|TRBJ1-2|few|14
CASSPLQGGHGYTF
TGTGCCAGCAGCCCCCTCCAGGGAGGCCACGGCTACACCTTC
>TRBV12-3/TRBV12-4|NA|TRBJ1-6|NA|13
CASSLAAGSPLHF
TGTGCCAGCAGTTTAGCCGCGGGCTCACCCCTCCACTTT
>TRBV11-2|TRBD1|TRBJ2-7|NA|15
CASSLGDRPYGEQYF
TGTGCCAGCAGCTTAGGGGACAGACCTTATGGGGAGCAGTACTTC
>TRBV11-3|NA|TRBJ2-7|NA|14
CASSLEYPGYEQYF
TGTGCCAGCAGCTTGGAGTATCCGGGGTACGAGCAGTACTTC
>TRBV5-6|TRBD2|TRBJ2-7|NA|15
CASSPSGGASYEQYF
TGTGCCAGCAGCCCAAGCGGGGGCGCTTCCTACGAGCAGTACTTC
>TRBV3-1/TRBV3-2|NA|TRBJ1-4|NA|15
CASSPYEGLGEKLFF
TGTGCCAGCAGCCCCTATGAGGGATTGGGCGAAAAACTGTTTTTT
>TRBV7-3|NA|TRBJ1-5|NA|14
CASSPTRGNQPQHF
TGTGCCAGCAGCCCCACCAGGGGCAATCAGCCCCAGCATTTT
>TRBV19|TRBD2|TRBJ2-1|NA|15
CASSTWTSGTNEQFF
TGTGCCAGTAGTACGTGGACTAGCGGGACCAATGAGCAGTTCTTC
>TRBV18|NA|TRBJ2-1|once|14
CASSPPTRLNEQFF
TGTGCCAGCTCACCACCAACCAGGCTCAATGAGCAGTTCTTC
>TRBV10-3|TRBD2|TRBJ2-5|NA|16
CAISEAGGASRETQYF
TGTGCCATCAGTGAGGCCGGGGGGGCCTCGAGAGAGACCCAGTACTTC
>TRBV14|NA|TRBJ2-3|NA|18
CASSQASFSFLHGDTQYF
TGTGCCAGCAGCCAAGCTTCTTTTTCTTTTCTTCACGGAGATACGCAGTATTTT
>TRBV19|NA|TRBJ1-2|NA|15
CASSPRTVQYYGYTF
TGTGCCAGTAGCCCGAGGACAGTACAGTACTATGGCTACACCTTC
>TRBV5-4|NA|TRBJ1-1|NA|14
CASSLGQENTEAFF
TGTGCCAGCAGCTTGGGACAGGAGAACACTGAAGCTTTCTTT
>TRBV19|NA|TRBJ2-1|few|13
CASSLASYNEQFF
TGTGCCAGTAGTCTAGCGTCCTACAATGAGCAGTTCTTC
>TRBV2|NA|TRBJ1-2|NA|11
CASSEYGGYTF
TGTGCCAGCAGTGAATACGGGGGCTACACCTTC
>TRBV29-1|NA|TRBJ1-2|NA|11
CSASPPDGYTF
TGCAGCGCCTCCCCCCCGGATGGCTACACCTTC
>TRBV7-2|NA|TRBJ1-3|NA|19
CASSPYRLSILGSGNTIYF
TGTGCCAGCAGCCCATACCGACTGTCGATTCTGGGTTCTGGAAACACCATATATTTT
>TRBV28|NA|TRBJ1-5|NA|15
CASSHRTVGNQPQHF
TGTGCCAGCAGCCATAGGACAGTCGGCAATCAGCCCCAGCATTTT
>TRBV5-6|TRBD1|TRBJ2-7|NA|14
CASSFFQGAYEQYF
TGTGCCAGCAGCTTCTTCCAGGGGGCCTACGAGCAGTACTTC
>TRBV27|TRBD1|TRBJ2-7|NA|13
CASSTYRGNEQYF
TGTGCCAGCAGTACATACAGGGGAAACGAGCAGTACTTC
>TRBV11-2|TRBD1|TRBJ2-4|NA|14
CASTPNYRGNIQYF
TGTGCCAGCACTCCGAATTACAGGGGGAACATTCAGTACTTC
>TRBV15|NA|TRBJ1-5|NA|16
CATSRDARRSNQPQHF
TGTGCCACCAGCAGAGATGCTAGAAGAAGCAATCAGCCCCAGCATTTT
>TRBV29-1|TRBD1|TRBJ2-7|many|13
CSVGTGENYEQYF
TGCAGCGTTGGGACAGGGGAGAACTACGAGCAGTACTTC
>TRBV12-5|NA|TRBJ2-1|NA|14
CASAPTGVHDEQFF
TGTGCTAGTGCCCCGACTGGAGTACACGATGAGCAGTTCTTC
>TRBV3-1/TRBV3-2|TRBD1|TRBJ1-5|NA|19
CASSLPLGIPGQINQPQHF
TGTGCCAGCAGCCTTCCCCTGGGTATTCCGGGACAGATCAATCAGCCCCAGCATTTT
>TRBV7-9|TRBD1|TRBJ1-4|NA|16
CASSPTGGATNEKLFF
TGTGCCAGCAGCCCTACAGGGGGCGCAACTAATGAAAAACTGTTTTTT
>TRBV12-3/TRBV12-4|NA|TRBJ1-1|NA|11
CASRHRTEAFF
TGTGCCAGCAGACATAGGACAGAAGCTTTCTTT
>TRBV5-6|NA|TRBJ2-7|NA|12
CASSSTNYEQYF
TGTGCCAGCAGCTCGACAAACTACGAGCAGTACTTC
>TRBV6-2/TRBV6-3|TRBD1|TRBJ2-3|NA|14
CASSKRQGTDTQYF
TGTGCCAGCAGCAAAAGACAGGGAACAGATACGCAGTATTTT
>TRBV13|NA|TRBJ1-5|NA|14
CASSPGVSNQPQHF
TGTGCCAGCAGCCCAGGGGTTAGCAATCAGCCCCAGCATTTT
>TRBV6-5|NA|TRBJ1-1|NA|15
CASSYVSVGDTEAFF
TGTGCCAGCAGTTACGTTTCGGTCGGGGACACTGAAGCTTTCTTT